This T cell receptor beta chain was recorded in a study of blood T cell repertoires in COVID-19 (dated by TCRdb to the early 2020s). Background on the whole study: Samples from collaborators originated in the United States, Italy and Spain and spanned both the acute and convalescent phases of COVID-19. The sample metadata nearly always contained a de-identified subject ID, COVID-19 status, age in years and sex. The repertoires were made available in a free public database intended to serve as a resource for research on the immune response to SARS-CoV-2. HLA class I and class II types, where available, came from metadata supplied by the sample provider rather than from assay-based typing. The dataset comprised deeply sampled blood TCRbeta repertoires from subjects exposed to, actively infected with, or recovered from COVID-19. The prospective study material was composed of cDNA or gDNA derived from T cells, B-cell-depleted T cells, or PBMCs. Samples came from the ongoing ImmuneRACE study (first 160 participants) plus 1,254 subjects from 6 global collaborators.

Points the paper makes about the study in general: Clinical and demographic metadata were provided uncurated, with the amount varying by source and participant.

In regard to this clone: Its target antigen remains unknown. Base qualities are missing; no much larger clone stands one base away.

Counted from cysteine to phenylalanine, this CDR3 has 16 amino acids. Kept here is only the CDR3 DNA, which spans 48 bases and is read in frame from base 1. V is cut back by 1 base and J by 7 bases, with 11 bases in the junction unmatched. The germline V gene (reference sequence) sets CDR1 to LGHDT and CDR2 to YNNKEL. In the prospective study, participants were about 18 to 89 years old, resided in around 25 geographic areas of the United States, and were enrolled through a virtual design. In the prospective study, participants were assigned to cohorts based on the clinical history participants reported in a screening survey and a study questionnaire. ImmuneRACE Cohort 3 recovered participants were defined by two consecutive negative NP/OP PCR tests, healthcare professional clearance, or symptom resolution. In the prospective study, mobile phlebotomists collected whole blood, serum and a nasopharyngeal or oropharyngeal swab from each participant. Over a 2-month period, participants in the prospective study had the option of providing additional blood draws and questionnaires. Before DNA extraction, prospective study blood samples were shipped either frozen or at room temperature.

The immunoSEQ Assay, a bias-controlled multiplex PCR, was used to amplify TCRbeta CDR3 regions from genomic DNA. Per the authors' processing: Within the assay, amplification of reference gene primers was used to estimate how many nucleated cells each sample contained. To quantify the absolute abundance of each unique TCRbeta CDR3 rearrangement, sequence reads were collapsed and filtered. Productive Simpson clonality was computed per sample as the square root of Simpson's diversity index over productive rearrangements. What TCRdb holds here is the immuneACCESS table cut down to in-frame rearrangements. Part of the clones is not present; checked against another copy, under half of the missing clones reflect an unresolved V gene, and the others are unexplained. V and J calls plus clone size are reproduced from that table; the DNA served to infer D and trimming. The sample table contains 250,000 to 350,000 clones; only one count was recorded for over 75% of them. About 5% of the sample rests with the top ten.

The sequenced material came from PBMCs or T cells enriched from blood (not recorded which). This receptor was taken from a woman between 25 and 40 years old who had recovered from COVID-19. The V gene is TRBV3-1 (or the pseudogene TRBV3-2) and the J gene is TRBJ2-3; TRBD1 fits 7 bases in the junction. Here is the DNA: TGTGCCAGCAGCCAAGTAGGGGCAGGGGGTCGAAATACGCAGTATTTT. This sequence encodes CASSQVGAGGRNTQYF.